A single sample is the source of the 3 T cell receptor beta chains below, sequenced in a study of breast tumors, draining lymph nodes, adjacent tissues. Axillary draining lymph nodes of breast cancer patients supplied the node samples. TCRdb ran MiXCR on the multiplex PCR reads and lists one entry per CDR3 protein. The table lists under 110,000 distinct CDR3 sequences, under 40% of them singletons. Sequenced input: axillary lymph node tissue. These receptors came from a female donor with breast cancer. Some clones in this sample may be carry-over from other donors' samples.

The CDR3 protein is CASSLERGWNTEAFF. The CDR3 region has the DNA TGTGCCAGCAGCTTGGAGAGGGGTTGGAACACTGAAGCTTTCTTT. The V call is TRBV5-4, the J call TRBJ1-1, with a possible D match to TRBD1 (5 bases). This CDR3 has 15 residues. The germline V and J ends were trimmed by 0 bases and 1 base, with 10 bases remaining between them. Germline V gene sequence: CDR1 SGHNT, CDR2 YYREEE (reference sequence).

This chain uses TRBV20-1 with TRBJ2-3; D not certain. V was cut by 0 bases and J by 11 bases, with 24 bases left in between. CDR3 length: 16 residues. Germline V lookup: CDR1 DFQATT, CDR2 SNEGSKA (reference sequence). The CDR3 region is CSARDLIIAGYNEQYF. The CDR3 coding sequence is TGCAGTGCTAGAGATCTCATCATAGCTGGTTACAATGAGCAGTATTTT.

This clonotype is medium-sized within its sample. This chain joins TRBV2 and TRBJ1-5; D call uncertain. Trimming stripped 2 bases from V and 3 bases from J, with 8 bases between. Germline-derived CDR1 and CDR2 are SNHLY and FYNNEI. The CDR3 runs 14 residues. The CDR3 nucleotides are TGTGCCAGCAGTGAAAGCAGTACCAATCAGCCCCAGCATTTT. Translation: CASSESSTNQPQHF.